Sequencing of this TCR beta chain was carried out in a study of T cell changes during pregnancy in multiple sclerosis (dated by TCRdb to about 2019). As for the study more broadly: The study looked at changes in the T cell repertoire across pregnancy in women with multiple sclerosis.

The germline V gene sets CDR1 to SGHRS and CDR2 to YFSETQ. The CDR3 numbers 15 residues from cysteine through phenylalanine. Only the CDR3 region is kept as DNA, spanning 45 bases read in frame from base 1. After removal of 3 bases from V and 2 bases from J, the junction retains 1 base not matched to a gene. A remark on this clone: Its specific antigen is unknown. Per-nucleotide qualities are absent, and no much larger clonotype sits a single base away.

Libraries were prepared through the immunoSEQ multiplex PCR assay. TCRdb took over this immuneACCESS table, retaining in-frame rearrangements with V and J assigned. Such tables are incomplete; in checked studies, under half of the missing clones stem from an unresolved V gene, and the remainder is unexplained. This sample comprises roughly 34,000 clones, roughly 90% of them detected only once. The ten biggest clones cover less than 0.45% of the sample. The sequenced sample was CD4+ T cells from peripheral blood mononuclear cells, obtained in the second trimester of pregnancy. This TCR derives from a female donor in good health, enrolled as a control in a pregnancy study. This sequence uses TRBV5-1 and TRBJ2-6; 8 middle bases align to TRBD1. The DNA is as follows: TGCGCCAGCAGCTCGACAGGGGCTGGGGCCAACGTCCTGACTTTC. It encodes CASSSTGAGANVLTF.